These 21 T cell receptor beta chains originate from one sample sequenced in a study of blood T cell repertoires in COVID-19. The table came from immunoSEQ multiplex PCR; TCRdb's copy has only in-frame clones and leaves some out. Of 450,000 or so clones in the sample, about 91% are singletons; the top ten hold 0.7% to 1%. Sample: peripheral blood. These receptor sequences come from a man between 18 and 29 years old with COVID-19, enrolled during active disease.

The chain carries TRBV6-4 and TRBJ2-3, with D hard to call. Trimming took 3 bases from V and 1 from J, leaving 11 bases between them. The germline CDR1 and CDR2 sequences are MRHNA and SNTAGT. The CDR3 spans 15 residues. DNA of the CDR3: TGTGCCAGCAGTGAGGGTAGCAAGGGCACAGATACGCAGTATTTT. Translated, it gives CASSEGSKGTDTQYF.

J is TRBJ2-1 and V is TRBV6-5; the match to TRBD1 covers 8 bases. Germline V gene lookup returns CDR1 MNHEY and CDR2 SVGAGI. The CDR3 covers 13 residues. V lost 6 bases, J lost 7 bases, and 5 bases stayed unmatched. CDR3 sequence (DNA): TGTGCCAGCAGGTCAGGGGGCGGGAATGAGCAGTTCTTC. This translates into CASRSGGGNEQFF.

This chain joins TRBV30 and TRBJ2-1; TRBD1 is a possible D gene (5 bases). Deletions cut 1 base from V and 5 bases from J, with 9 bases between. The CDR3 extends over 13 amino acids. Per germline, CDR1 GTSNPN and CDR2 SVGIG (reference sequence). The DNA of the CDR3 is TGTGCCTGGAGTGGAGTCAGGGACAATGAGCAGTTCTTC. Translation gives CAWSGVRDNEQFF.

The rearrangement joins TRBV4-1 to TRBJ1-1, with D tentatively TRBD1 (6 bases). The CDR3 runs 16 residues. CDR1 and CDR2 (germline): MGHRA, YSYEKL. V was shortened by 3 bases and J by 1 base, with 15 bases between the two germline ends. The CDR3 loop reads CASSHPIWGRNTEAFF. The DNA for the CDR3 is TGCGCCAGCAGCCACCCGATATGGGGGCGGAACACTGAAGCTTTCTTT.

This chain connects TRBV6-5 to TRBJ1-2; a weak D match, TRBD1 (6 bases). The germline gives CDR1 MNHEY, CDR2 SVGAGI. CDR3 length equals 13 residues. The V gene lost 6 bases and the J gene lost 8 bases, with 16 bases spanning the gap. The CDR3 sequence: CASRAQGRGGYTF. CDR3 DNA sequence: TGTGCCAGCAGAGCTCAGGGGAGAGGGGGCTACACCTTC.

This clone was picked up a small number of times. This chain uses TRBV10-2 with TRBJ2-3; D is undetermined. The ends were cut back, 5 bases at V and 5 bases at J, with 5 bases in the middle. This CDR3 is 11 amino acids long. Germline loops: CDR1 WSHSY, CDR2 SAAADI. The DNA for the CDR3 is TGCGCCAGCAGTAGAGGAGATACGCAGTATTTT. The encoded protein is CASSRGDTQYF.

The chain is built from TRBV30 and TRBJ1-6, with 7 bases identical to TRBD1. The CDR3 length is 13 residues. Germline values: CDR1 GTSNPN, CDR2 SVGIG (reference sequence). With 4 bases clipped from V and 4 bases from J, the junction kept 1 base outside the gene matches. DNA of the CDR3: TGTGCCTGGATGGGACAGTATAATTCACCCCTCCACTTT. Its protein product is CAWMGQYNSPLHF.

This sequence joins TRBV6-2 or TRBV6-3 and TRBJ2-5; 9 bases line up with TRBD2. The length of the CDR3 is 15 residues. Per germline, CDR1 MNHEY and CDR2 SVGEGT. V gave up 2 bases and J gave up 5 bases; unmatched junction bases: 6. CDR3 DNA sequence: TGTGCCAGCAGTTACGCGGGGGGGGTGAGGGAGACCCAGTACTTC. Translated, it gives CASSYAGGVRETQYF.

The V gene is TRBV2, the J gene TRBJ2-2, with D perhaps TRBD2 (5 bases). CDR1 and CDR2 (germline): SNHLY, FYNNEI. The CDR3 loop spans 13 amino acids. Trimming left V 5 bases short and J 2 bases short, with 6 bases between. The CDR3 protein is CASSRTNTGELFF. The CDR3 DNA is TGTGCCAGCAGTAGGACTAACACCGGGGAGCTGTTTTTT.

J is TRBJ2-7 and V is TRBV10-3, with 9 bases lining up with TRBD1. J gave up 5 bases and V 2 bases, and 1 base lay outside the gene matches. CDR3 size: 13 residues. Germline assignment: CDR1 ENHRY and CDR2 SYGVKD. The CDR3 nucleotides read TGTGCCATCAGTGAGCGGACAGGGGACGAGCAGTACTTC. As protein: CAISERTGDEQYF.

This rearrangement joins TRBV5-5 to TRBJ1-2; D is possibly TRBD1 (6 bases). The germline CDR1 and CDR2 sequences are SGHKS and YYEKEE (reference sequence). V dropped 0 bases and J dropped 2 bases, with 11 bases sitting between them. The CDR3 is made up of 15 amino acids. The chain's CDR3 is CASSLVPGENYGYTF. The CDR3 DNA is TGTGCCAGCAGCTTGGTACCAGGGGAGAACTATGGCTACACCTTC.

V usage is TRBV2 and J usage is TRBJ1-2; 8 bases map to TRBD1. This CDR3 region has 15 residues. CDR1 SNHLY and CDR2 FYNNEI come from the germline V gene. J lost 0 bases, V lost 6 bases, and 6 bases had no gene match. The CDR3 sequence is CASRGGQESNYGYTF. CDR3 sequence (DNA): TGTGCCAGCAGAGGGGGACAGGAGTCTAACTATGGCTACACCTTC.

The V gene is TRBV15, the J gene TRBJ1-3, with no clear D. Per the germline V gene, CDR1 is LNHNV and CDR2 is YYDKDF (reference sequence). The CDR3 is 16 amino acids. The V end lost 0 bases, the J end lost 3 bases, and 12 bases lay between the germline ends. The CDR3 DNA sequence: TGTGCCACCAGCAGAGATCCGGGAAGCGGTGGAAACACCATATATTTT. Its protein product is CATSRDPGSGGNTIYF.

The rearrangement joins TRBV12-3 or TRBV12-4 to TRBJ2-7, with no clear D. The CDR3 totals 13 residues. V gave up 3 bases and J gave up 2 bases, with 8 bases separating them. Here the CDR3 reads CASSLAQTYEQYF. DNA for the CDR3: TGTGCCAGCAGTTTGGCCCAAACCTACGAGCAGTACTTC.

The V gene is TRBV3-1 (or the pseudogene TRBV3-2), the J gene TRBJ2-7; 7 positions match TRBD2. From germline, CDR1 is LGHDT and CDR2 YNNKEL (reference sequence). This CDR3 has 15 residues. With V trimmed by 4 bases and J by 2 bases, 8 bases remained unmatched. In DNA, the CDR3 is TGTGCCAGCAGCCTACGAGCGGGGAGCACCTACGAGCAGTACTTC. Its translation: CASSLRAGSTYEQYF.

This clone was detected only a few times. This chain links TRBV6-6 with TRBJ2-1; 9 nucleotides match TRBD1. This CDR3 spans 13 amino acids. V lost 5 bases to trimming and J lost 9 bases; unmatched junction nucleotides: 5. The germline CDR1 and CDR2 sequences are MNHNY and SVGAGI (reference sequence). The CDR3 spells CASSRQGEVEQFF. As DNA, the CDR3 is TGTGCCAGCAGTCGACAGGGGGAGGTTGAGCAGTTCTTC.

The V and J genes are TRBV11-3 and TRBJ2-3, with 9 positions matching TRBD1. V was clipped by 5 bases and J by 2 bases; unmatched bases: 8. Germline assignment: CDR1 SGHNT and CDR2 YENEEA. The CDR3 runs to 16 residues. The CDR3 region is CASSHLTGGYTDTQYF. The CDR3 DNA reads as TGTGCCAGCAGCCATTTGACAGGGGGTTACACAGATACGCAGTATTTT.

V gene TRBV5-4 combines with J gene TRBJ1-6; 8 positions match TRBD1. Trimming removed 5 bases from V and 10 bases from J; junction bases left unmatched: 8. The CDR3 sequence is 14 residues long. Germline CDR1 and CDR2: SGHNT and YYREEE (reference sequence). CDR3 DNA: TGTGCCAGCAGATTACAGGGGGACAGCTCACCCCTCCACTTT. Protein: CASRLQGDSSPLHF.

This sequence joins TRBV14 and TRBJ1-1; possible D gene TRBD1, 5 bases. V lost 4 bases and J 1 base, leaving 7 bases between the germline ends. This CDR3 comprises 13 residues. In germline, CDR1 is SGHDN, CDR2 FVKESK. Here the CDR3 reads CASSLTENTEAFF. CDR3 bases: TGTGCCAGCAGCCTGACAGAGAACACTGAAGCTTTCTTT.

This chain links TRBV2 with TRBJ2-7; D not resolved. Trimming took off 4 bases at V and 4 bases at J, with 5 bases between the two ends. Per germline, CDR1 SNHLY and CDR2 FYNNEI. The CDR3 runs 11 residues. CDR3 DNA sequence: TGTGCCAGCAGTGTACATTACGAGCAGTACTTC. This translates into CASSVHYEQYF.

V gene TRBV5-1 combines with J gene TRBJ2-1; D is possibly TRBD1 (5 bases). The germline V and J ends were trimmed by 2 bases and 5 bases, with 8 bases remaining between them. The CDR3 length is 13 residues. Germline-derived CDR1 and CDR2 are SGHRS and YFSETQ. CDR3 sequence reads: CASSFAGNNEQFF. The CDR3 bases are TGCGCCAGCAGCTTTGCAGGGAACAATGAGCAGTTCTTC.